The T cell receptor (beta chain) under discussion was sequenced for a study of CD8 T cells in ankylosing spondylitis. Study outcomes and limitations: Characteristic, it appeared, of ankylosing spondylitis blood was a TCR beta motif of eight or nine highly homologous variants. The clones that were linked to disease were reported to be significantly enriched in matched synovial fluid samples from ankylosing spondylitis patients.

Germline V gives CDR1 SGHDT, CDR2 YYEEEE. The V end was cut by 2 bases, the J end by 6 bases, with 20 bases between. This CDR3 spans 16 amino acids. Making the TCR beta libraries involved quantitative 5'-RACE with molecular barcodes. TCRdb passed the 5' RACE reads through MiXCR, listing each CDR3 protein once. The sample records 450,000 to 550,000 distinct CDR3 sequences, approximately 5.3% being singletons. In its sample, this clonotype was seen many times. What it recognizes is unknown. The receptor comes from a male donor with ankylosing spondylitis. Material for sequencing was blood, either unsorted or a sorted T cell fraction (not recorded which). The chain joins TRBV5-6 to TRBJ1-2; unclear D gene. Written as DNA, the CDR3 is TGTGCCAGCAGCTTAAGATTTAGCGGCGGTAGTGATGGCTACACCTTC. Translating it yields CASSLRFSGGSDGYTF.